The 5 T cell receptor beta chains reported below all come from one sample, sequenced in a study of blood T cells in healthy people across ages. Together with a sample-barcoded 5' primer, a J-beta primer mix was included in a second PCR lasting roughly 7 to 11 cycles. TCRdb analysed the 5' RACE reads with MiXCR anew, one entry per CDR3 protein. The table shows hundreds of thousands of distinct CDR3 sequences, with approximately 25% occurring only once. Another study also made use of these data, one on T cells of mothers and their children.

Sample: blood. The receptors stem from a boy younger than 18 in good health.

This clonotype was observed once. One junction end disagrees with the germline gene, perhaps due to a read error. The CDR3 region has the DNA TGCGCCAACAGCTTGGGTTCAGGGGAGAATGGCTACACCTTC. Translated, it gives CANSLGSGENGYTF. The chain is built from TRBV5-1 and TRBJ1-2; a possible D gene is TRBD1 (6 bases). Germline values: CDR1 SGHRS, CDR2 YFSETQ. The CDR3 sequence is 14 residues long.

A few counts support this clonotype. The gene calls are TRBV2 and TRBJ2-2, with D perhaps assigned TRBD1 or TRBD2 (6 bases each). The CDR3 extends over 16 amino acids. Deletions cut 3 bases from V and 2 bases from J, with 13 bases between. Germline CDR1 reads SNHLY; CDR2 reads FYNNEI. CDR3 in amino acids: CASSESPGGNTGELFF. DNA for the CDR3: TGTGCCAGCAGTGAGTCGCCCGGGGGCAACACCGGGGAGCTGTTTTTT.

This clonotype was counted only a few times. The CDR3 region is CASSTGANVLTF. For the CDR3, the DNA is TGTGCCAGCAGCACCGGGGCCAACGTCCTGACTTTC. The chain has TRBV13 and TRBJ2-6; D gene unclear. Germline V lookup: CDR1 PRHDT, CDR2 FYEKMQ (reference sequence). Trimming stripped 5 bases from V and 4 bases from J, with 3 bases between. CDR3 length: 12 residues. The whole variable domain, filled in from reference TRBV13 and TRBJ2-6, reads AAGVIQSPRHLIKEKRETATLKCYPIPRHDTVYWYQQGPGQDPQFLISFYEKMQSDKGSIPDRFSAQQFSDYHSELNMSSLELGDSALYFCASSTGANVLTFGAGSRLTVL.

This clonotype was detected once. The chain is built from TRBV27 and TRBJ2-5; 9 bases fit TRBD1. V trimming: 3 bases; J trimming: 5 bases; junction bases outside the gene matches: 10. CDR1 and CDR2 (germline): MNHEY, SMNVEV (reference sequence). This CDR3 spans 16 amino acids. The CDR3 loop reads CASSFRTGVGLETQYF. Written as DNA, the CDR3 is TGTGCCAGCAGTTTCCGGACAGGGGTCGGGTTGGAGACCCAGTACTTC.

The chain has TRBV15 and TRBJ2-3; weak D call: TRBD1 (6 bases). From germline, CDR1 is LNHNV and CDR2 YYDKDF (reference sequence). This CDR3 spans 16 amino acids. V was shortened by 5 bases and J by 1 base, with 16 bases between the two germline ends. DNA for the CDR3: TGTGCCACCAGCGGGGAACAGGGATTCGGCACAGATACGCAGTATTTT. Encoded protein: CATSGEQGFGTDTQYF.